These 9 T cell receptor beta chains were sequenced from one sample in a study of blood T cell repertoires in COVID-19 (dated by TCRdb to 2020 to 2021). Receptor amplification or capture employed the immunoSEQ multiplex PCR assay. This is the immuneACCESS table as TCRdb keeps it, with only in-frame sequences that have V and J called. A part of the clones is gone; compared with another copy, unresolved V genes explain less than half, and the rest is unexplained. The sample data list 260,000 or so clones, and 85% of these were observed just once. About 2.5% of the sample rests with the top ten. The sequencing input was PBMCs or T cells enriched from blood (not recorded which). Receptors were obtained from a woman aged 45-65 years who had recovered from COVID-19.

The V call is TRBV11-3, the J call TRBJ2-1; TRBD2 matches 14 bases. The CDR3 sequence is 16 residues long. J lost 7 bases, V lost 6 bases, and 8 bases had no gene match. Germline V lookup: CDR1 SGHNT, CDR2 YENEEA. The CDR3 here is CASSRRLAGGQNEQFF. Here the CDR3 DNA reads TGTGCCAGCAGTCGTAGACTAGCGGGGGGGCAAAATGAGCAGTTCTTC.

The chain links TRBV3-1 (or the pseudogene TRBV3-2) to TRBJ1-3; no firm D call. CDR1 is LGHDT and CDR2 is YNNKEL in the germline V gene (reference sequence). The V end lost 4 bases, the J end lost 0 bases, and 13 bases lay between the germline ends. This CDR3 comprises 16 residues. DNA for the CDR3: TGTGCCAGCAGCCTACCCTACGGTGACTCTGGAAACACCATATATTTT. It is translated as CASSLPYGDSGNTIYF.

The table lists this clone with a count of one. This specimen includes other DNA sequences encoding the same CDR3. The chain recombines TRBV9 with TRBJ2-5; D remains unclear. V was pared by 1 base and J by 5 bases, with 6 bases between. The CDR3 runs to 12 residues. The germline gives CDR1 SGDLS, CDR2 YYNGEE. The CDR3 loop is CASSVHGETQYF. Here the CDR3 DNA reads TGTGCCAGCAGCGTACACGGGGAGACCCAGTACTTC.

V gene TRBV19 combines with J gene TRBJ2-1; D may be TRBD2 (6 bases). The V gene lost 4 bases and the J gene lost 0 bases, with 10 bases spanning the gap. Germline CDR1 and CDR2: LNHDA and SQIVND (reference sequence). The CDR3 consists of 15 residues. The CDR3 sequence: CASSTLASSYNEQFF. CDR3 nucleotide sequence: TGTGCCAGTAGTACTCTAGCGAGCTCCTACAATGAGCAGTTCTTC.

The rearrangement links TRBV4-1 to TRBJ2-1, with D hard to call. V was pared by 0 bases and J by 5 bases, with 5 bases between. Germline-derived CDR1 and CDR2 are MGHRA and YSYEKL. CDR3 length: 13 amino acids. The CDR3 nucleotides are TGCGCCAGCAGCCAAGAGAGGCACAATGAGCAGTTCTTC. Encoded protein: CASSQERHNEQFF.

V usage is TRBV11-2 and J usage is TRBJ1-2, with a tentative D call TRBD1 (5 bases). The CDR3 loop spans 13 amino acids. V shed 5 bases and J shed 8 bases, with 15 bases lying between them. The germline gives CDR1 SGHAT, CDR2 FQNNGV. The CDR3 DNA sequence: TGTGCCAGCAGCGCAGACAGAGGTCCGGGCTACACCTTC. Translating it yields CASSADRGPGYTF.

The rearrangement joins TRBV9 to TRBJ2-1, with no clear D. Germline lookup yields CDR1 SGDLS and CDR2 YYNGEE. The V and J ends lost 1 base and 8 bases respectively, with 13 bases between them. This CDR3 is built from 14 residues. In nucleotides, the CDR3 is TGTGCCAGCAGCGTAAGCCCAAGAGTCCATGAGCAGTTCTTC. It translates to CASSVSPRVHEQFF.

The chain couples TRBV6-2 or TRBV6-3 to TRBJ2-7; TRBD1 agrees at 8 bases. V lost 0 bases to trimming and J lost 6 bases; unmatched junction nucleotides: 19. Germline CDR1 is MNHEY and CDR2 is SVGEGT. This CDR3 spans 19 amino acids. The CDR3 sequence: CASSYSMWYPGQVNREQYF. In DNA, the CDR3 is TGTGCCAGCAGTTACTCGATGTGGTATCCGGGACAGGTAAATCGCGAGCAGTACTTC.

In its sample, this clone was seen a few times. The chain employs TRBV2 and TRBJ2-1; TRBD1 agrees at 8 bases. The V and J ends lost 7 bases and 6 bases, in that order; junction bases with no gene match: 5. This CDR3 has 13 amino acids. Germline CDR1 reads SNHLY; CDR2 reads FYNNEI. CDR3 amino acids: CASNGQGVNEQFF. As DNA, the CDR3 is TGTGCCAGCAATGGACAGGGAGTCAATGAGCAGTTCTTC.